Following are 25 T cell receptor beta chains from one sample sequenced in a study of cytomegalovirus exposure and HLA in healthy donors. The PCR made use of 60 Vbeta and 13 Jbeta primers. Produced via immunoSEQ multiplex PCR; TCRdb's table is partial and in-frame only. The data show 200,000 to 300,000 clones, roughly 84% seen once. The sequenced sample consisted of PBMCs. These receptors originate from a girl between 2 and 10 years old in good health and CMV-seronegative.

This clone has just a few counts. The CDR3 DNA sequence: TGTGCCAGCAGCCATAAGTCGGGGGGCGGCGAAAAACTGTTTTTT. It is translated as CASSHKSGGGEKLFF. The chain joins TRBV27 to TRBJ1-4, with D maybe TRBD1 (6 bases). The CDR3 has 15 amino acids. The V end was cut by 6 bases, the J end by 8 bases, with 19 bases between. Looked up from germline, CDR1 is MNHEY and CDR2 is SMNVEV (reference sequence).

The DNA of the CDR3 is TGTGCCAGCAGCCCAGGACAGCCCTACAATGAGCAGTTCTTC. It codes for CASSPGQPYNEQFF. The rearrangement links TRBV5-4 to TRBJ2-1, with D possibly TRBD1 on 6 matching bases. From germline, CDR1 is SGHNT and CDR2 YYREEE (reference sequence). V dropped 4 bases and J dropped 2 bases, with 10 bases sitting between them. The CDR3 runs 14 residues.

This chain joins TRBV2 and TRBJ1-3; D call uncertain. CDR3 length: 16 residues. The germline V and J ends were trimmed by 2 bases and 2 bases, with 13 bases remaining between them. CDR1 and CDR2 from the germline V gene are SNHLY and FYNNEI. The CDR3 here is CASSEKRSAPGNTIYF. The CDR3 nucleotides are TGTGCCAGCAGTGAAAAGAGGTCGGCCCCTGGAAACACCATATATTTT.

The CDR3 loop reads CASSARTGGAIGEKLFF. For the CDR3, the DNA is TGTGCCAGCAGCGCTCGGACAGGGGGCGCTATCGGTGAAAAACTGTTTTTT. V is TRBV11-2 and J is TRBJ1-4; 11 bases are a match to TRBD1. The V segment lost 5 bases and the J segment 7 bases; nucleotides outside the gene matches: 12. CDR3 length: 17 residues. Germline assignment: CDR1 SGHAT and CDR2 FQNNGV.

Here the CDR3 DNA reads TGTGCCAGCAGCCCCCTGACGGGGAACACTGAAGCTTTCTTT. As protein: CASSPLTGNTEAFF. The rearrangement uses TRBV5-6 and TRBJ1-1; D is ambiguous. V lost 4 bases and J 1 base, leaving 11 bases between the germline ends. CDR3 size: 14 residues. CDR1 SGHDT and CDR2 YYEEEE come from the germline V gene.

The chain joins TRBV18 to TRBJ1-1; 7 bases map to TRBD1. Germline CDR1 and CDR2: KGHSH and LQKENI. The CDR3 runs 14 residues. With 6 bases clipped from V and 0 bases from J, the junction kept 4 bases outside the gene matches. The CDR3 DNA is TGTGCCAGCTCTCTACAGGGGTTGAACACTGAAGCTTTCTTT. Translation: CASSLQGLNTEAFF.

This clone appeared once. J is TRBJ2-1 and V is TRBV6-5; no clear D. V lost 6 bases to trimming and J lost 4 bases, with 10 bases between them. Germline V gene lookup returns CDR1 MNHEY and CDR2 SVGAGI. CDR3 length equals 13 residues. CDR3 bases: TGTGCCAGCAGCCGTCAGGTTTACAATGAGCAGTTCTTC. This codes for CASSRQVYNEQFF.

V usage is TRBV30 and J usage is TRBJ2-1, with TRBD2 matching 11 bases. Germline CDR1 and CDR2: GTSNPN and SVGIG (reference sequence). This CDR3 is 15 amino acids long. Germline trimming cut 3 bases from V and 3 bases from J; bases unmatched to any gene: 4. The CDR3 coding sequence is TGTGCCTGGAGAACCGGGACTAGCGGCTACAATGAGCAGTTCTTC. Amino acids: CAWRTGTSGYNEQFF.

The V and J genes are TRBV6-1 and TRBJ2-2; 10 bases agree with TRBD2. Germline CDR1 reads MNHNS; CDR2 reads SASEGT. The CDR3 sequence is 19 residues long. V gave up 2 bases and J gave up 1 base; unmatched junction bases: 10. The CDR3 region has the DNA TGTGCCAGCAGTGAATCCCTTTCACTAGCGGGGATGAACACCGGGGAGCTGTTTTTT. Protein: CASSESLSLAGMNTGELFF.

The chain links TRBV2 to TRBJ1-6; tentatively, D is TRBD1 (6 bases). The V end lost 6 bases, the J end lost 0 bases, and 15 bases lay between the germline ends. The CDR3 extends over 17 amino acids. Germline CDR1 SNHLY, CDR2 FYNNEI. CDR3 coding DNA: TGTGCCAGCAGCGACACAGGGTTGGGCTCCTATAATTCACCCCTCCACTTT. This gives the protein CASSDTGLGSYNSPLHF.

The chain links TRBV4-1 to TRBJ1-2; 9 nucleotides align to TRBD1. Germline-derived CDR1 and CDR2 are MGHRA and YSYEKL. The length of the CDR3 is 14 residues. After removal of 6 bases from V and 8 bases from J, the junction contained 10 bases not matched to a gene. In nucleotides, the CDR3 is TGCGCCAGCAGGGACGAGACAGGGGGAGAAGGCTACACCTTC. Its translation is CASRDETGGEGYTF.

J is TRBJ1-5 and V is TRBV28; 9 bases are a match to TRBD1. V trimming: 8 bases; J trimming: 6 bases; junction bases outside the gene matches: 5. The germline CDR1 and CDR2 sequences are MDHEN and SYDVKM. The CDR3 is 13 amino acids. This chain's CDR3 is CASSTGGIQPQHF. The CDR3 DNA reads as TGTGCCAGCTCAACAGGGGGCATTCAGCCCCAGCATTTT.

In its sample, this clone was seen once. This chain links TRBV27 with TRBJ2-7; D is perhaps TRBD2 (6 bases). The CDR3 consists of 13 residues. Trimming removed 5 bases at V and 7 bases at J, with 15 bases between. Germline loops: CDR1 MNHEY, CDR2 SMNVEV (reference sequence). The CDR3 sequence is CASSRRPAGEQYF. The CDR3 DNA reads TGTGCCAGCAGTAGACGACCGGCGGGGGAGCAGTACTTC.

The rearrangement uses TRBV27 and TRBJ2-1; 8 nucleotides agree with TRBD2. CDR1 is MNHEY, CDR2 SMNVEV, per germline (reference sequence). This CDR3 comprises 15 residues. Trimming took 6 bases from V and 4 from J; bases not matched to a gene: 8. The CDR3: CASRTEREWYNEQFF. Written as DNA, the CDR3 is TGTGCCAGCAGGACGGAGCGGGAGTGGTACAATGAGCAGTTCTTC.

The CDR3 DNA sequence: TGTGCCATCAGGAAGGGACTTGACACCATATATTTT. Its protein product is CAIRKGLDTIYF. This chain links TRBV10-3 with TRBJ1-3; D may be TRBD1 (5 bases). The V end lost 6 bases, the J end lost 8 bases, and 11 bases lay between the germline ends. The CDR3 consists of 12 residues. In germline, CDR1 is ENHRY, CDR2 SYGVKD.

The V gene is TRBV10-1, the J gene TRBJ1-3; D may be TRBD1 (6 bases). Germline values: CDR1 WNHNN, CDR2 SYGVQD (reference sequence). There are 13 residues in the CDR3. Deletions cut 6 bases from V and 7 bases from J, with 13 bases between. CDR3 in DNA: TGCGCCAGCAGGGACAGCTCTTCGAACACCATATATTTT. Its protein is CASRDSSSNTIYF.

This chain uses TRBV28 with TRBJ2-5; the D gene is possibly TRBD1 (5 bases). This CDR3 region has 15 residues. Germline V gene data show CDR1 as MDHEN and CDR2 as SYDVKM. Trimming cost V 5 bases and J 2 bases, with 15 bases left between them. Here the CDR3 DNA reads TGTGCCAGCAGTCCGGGCAGGGCACTACAAGAGACCCAGTACTTC. Amino acid sequence: CASSPGRALQETQYF. Together with reference TRBV28 and TRBJ2-5, the CDR3 gives the full variable domain: DVKVTQSSRYLVKRTGEKVFLECVQDMDHENMFWYRQDPGLGLRLIYFSYDVKMKEKGDIPEGYSVSREKKERFSLILESASTNQTSMYLCASSPGRALQETQYFGPGTRLLVL.

CDR3 nucleotides: TGTGCCAGCAGTGTAGGGGACATTCAGTACTTC. It specifies CASSVGDIQYF. The chain is built from TRBV2 and TRBJ2-4, with D perhaps TRBD1 (5 bases). V was trimmed by 4 bases and J by 8 bases, leaving 6 bases between them. Germline V gives CDR1 SNHLY, CDR2 FYNNEI. This CDR3 region has 11 residues.

This chain links TRBV30 with TRBJ1-1, with D unclear. The ends were cut back, 4 bases at V and 3 bases at J, with 15 bases in the middle. CDR3 size: 14 residues. The germline CDR1 and CDR2 sequences are GTSNPN and SVGIG (reference sequence). The CDR3 sequence is CAWTRGGKDTEAFF. In DNA, the CDR3 is TGTGCCTGGACTCGAGGAGGGAAGGACACTGAAGCTTTCTTT.

This clone was observed a few times. This rearrangement joins TRBV6-5 to TRBJ1-3, with 8 bases that match TRBD1. CDR3 length: 14 amino acids. Germline V CDR1 and CDR2: MNHEY, SVGAGI. The junction had 6 bases not matched to a gene; V was cut back by 7 bases and J by 4 bases. The CDR3 sequence is CASTEGTGGNTIYF. As DNA, the CDR3 is TGTGCCAGCACCGAGGGGACAGGCGGAAACACCATATATTTT.

This clone was seen just once. This rearrangement joins TRBV5-6 to TRBJ2-1, with D possibly TRBD2 on 5 matching bases. The V and J ends lost 8 bases and 3 bases respectively, with 15 bases between them. CDR1 and CDR2 (germline): SGHDT, YYEEEE. CDR3 length equals 14 residues. CDR3 sequence: CASFNLAVYNEQFF. The CDR3 bases are TGTGCCAGTTTCAACCTAGCTGTCTACAATGAGCAGTTCTTC.

The V gene is TRBV15, the J gene TRBJ2-7; 7 positions agree with TRBD1. Per germline, CDR1 LNHNV and CDR2 YYDKDF (reference sequence). The CDR3 runs to 14 residues. The junction had 4 bases not matched to a gene; V was cut back by 2 bases and J by 3 bases. Here the CDR3 reads CATSRQTGFYEQYF. The CDR3 region has the DNA TGTGCCACCAGCAGACAGACAGGGTTCTACGAGCAGTACTTC.

This chain joins TRBV30 and TRBJ2-3; 8 bases agree with TRBD2. Trimming cost V 4 bases and J 0 bases; bases outside gene matches: 0. Germline V gives CDR1 GTSNPN, CDR2 SVGIG (reference sequence). This CDR3 comprises 13 residues. This chain's CDR3 is CAWTSGSTDTQYF. The CDR3, as DNA: TGTGCCTGGACTAGCGGGAGCACAGATACGCAGTATTTT.

V and J are TRBV9 and TRBJ2-5; 10 bases are a match to TRBD1. This CDR3 region has 18 residues. Trimming took 1 base from V and 5 from J; bases not matched to a gene: 14. Germline V lookup: CDR1 SGDLS, CDR2 YYNGEE. This CDR3 is CASSVTPPGTGDRETQYF. CDR3 nucleotides: TGTGCCAGCAGCGTAACCCCCCCCGGGACAGGGGACCGGGAGACCCAGTACTTC.

The genes are TRBV2 and TRBJ2-3; a possible D gene is TRBD1 (6 bases). V was clipped by 6 bases and J by 0 bases, with 13 bases between them. The length of the CDR3 is 15 residues. Per the germline V gene, CDR1 is SNHLY and CDR2 is FYNNEI. The CDR3 bases are TGTGCCAGCAGGGGCCAGGGGCTTAGCACAGATACGCAGTATTTT. It codes for CASRGQGLSTDTQYF. The whole variable domain, filled in from reference TRBV2 and TRBJ2-3, reads EPEVTQTPSHQVTQMGQEVILRCVPISNHLYFYWYRQILGQKVEFLVSFYNNEISEKSEIFDDQFSVERPDGSNFTLKIRSTKLEDSAMYFCASRGQGLSTDTQYFGPGTRLTVL.